This T cell receptor (beta chain) was sequenced during a study of molecular identifiers for immune sequencing clone quantification. This clonotype was counted a few times. V was shortened by 8 bases and J by 3 bases, with 14 bases between the two germline ends. Germline-derived CDR1 and CDR2 are MNHNS and SASEGT. The CDR3 extends over 14 amino acids. MiXCR, run by TCRdb on the PCR reads, gives a single entry per CDR3 protein. The table has 490,000 or so distinct CDR3 sequences, around 23% seen once. The V call is TRBV6-1, the J call TRBJ1-5; tentatively, D is TRBD1 (5 bases). The receptor was derived from a human donor in good health. Some libraries in this study had Jurkat cell RNA spiked in. The sequencing sample was made of naive CD8+ T cells from blood, with Jurkat cell RNA spiked in. The subset denotes: FACS-sorted CD8+CD4-CCR7+CD45RA+ naive T cells. The CDR3 loop is CASGGETDNQPQHF. The CDR3 nucleotides read TGTGCCAGCGGAGGGGAGACAGACAATCAGCCCCAGCATTTT.